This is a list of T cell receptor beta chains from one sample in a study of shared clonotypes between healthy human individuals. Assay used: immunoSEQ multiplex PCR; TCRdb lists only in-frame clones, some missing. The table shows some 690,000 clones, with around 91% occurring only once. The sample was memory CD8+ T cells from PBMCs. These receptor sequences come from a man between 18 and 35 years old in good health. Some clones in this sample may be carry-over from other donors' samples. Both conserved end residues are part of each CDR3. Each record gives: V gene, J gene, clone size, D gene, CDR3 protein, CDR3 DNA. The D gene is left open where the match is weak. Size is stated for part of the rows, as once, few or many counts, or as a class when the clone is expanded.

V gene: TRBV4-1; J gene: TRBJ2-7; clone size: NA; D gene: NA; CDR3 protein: CASSLFGQTLSYEQYF; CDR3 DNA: TGCGCCAGCAGTTTATTCGGACAGACCCTCTCCTACGAGCAGTACTTC
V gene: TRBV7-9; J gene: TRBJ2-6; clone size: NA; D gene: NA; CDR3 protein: CASSLSRDSGANVLTF; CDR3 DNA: TGTGCCAGCAGCTTGAGCCGGGACTCTGGGGCCAACGTCCTGACTTTC
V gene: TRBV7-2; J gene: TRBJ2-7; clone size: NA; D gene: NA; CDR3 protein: CASSLEQRGEQYF; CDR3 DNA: TGTGCCAGCAGCTTAGAACAGAGGGGAGAGCAGTACTTC
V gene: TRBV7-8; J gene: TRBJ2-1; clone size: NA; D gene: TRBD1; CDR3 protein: CASTRTGGYNEQFF; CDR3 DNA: TGTGCCAGCACACGGACAGGGGGCTACAATGAGCAGTTCTTC
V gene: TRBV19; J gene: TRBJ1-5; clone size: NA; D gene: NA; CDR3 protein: CAVRGNSNQPQHF; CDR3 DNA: TGTGCCGTAAGGGGTAATAGCAATCAGCCCCAGCATTTT
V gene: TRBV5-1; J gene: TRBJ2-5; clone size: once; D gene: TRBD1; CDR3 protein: CASSRPSGTARWTQYF; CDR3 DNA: TGCGCCAGCAGCAGACCCTCCGGGACAGCAAGATGGACCCAGTACTTC
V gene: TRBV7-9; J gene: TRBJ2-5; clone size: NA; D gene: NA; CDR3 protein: CASSSLRGSGTQYF; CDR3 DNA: TGTGCCAGCAGCTCGCTTAGGGGCTCAGGGACCCAGTACTTC
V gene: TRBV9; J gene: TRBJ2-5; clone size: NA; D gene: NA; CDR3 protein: CASSVAAVPWETQYF; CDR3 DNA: TGTGCCAGCAGCGTAGCTGCGGTCCCCTGGGAGACCCAGTACTTC
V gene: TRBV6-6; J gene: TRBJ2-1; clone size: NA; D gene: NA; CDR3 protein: CASSSNLQGSEQFF; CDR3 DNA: TGTGCCAGCAGTTCCAACCTACAGGGAAGTGAGCAGTTCTTC
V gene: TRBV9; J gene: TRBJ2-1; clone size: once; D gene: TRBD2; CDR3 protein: CASSVAGTSGNEQFF; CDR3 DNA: TGTGCCAGCAGCGTAGCGGGGACTAGCGGCAATGAGCAGTTCTTC
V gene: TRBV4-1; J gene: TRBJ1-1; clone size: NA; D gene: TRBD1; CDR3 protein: CASSQSQTGITFF; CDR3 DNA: TGCGCCAGCAGCCAATCCCAGACAGGGATAACTTTCTTT
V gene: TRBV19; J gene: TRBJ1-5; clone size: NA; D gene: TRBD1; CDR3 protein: CASSGQGLSNQPQHF; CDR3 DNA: TGTGCCAGTAGCGGACAGGGGCTTAGCAATCAGCCCCAGCATTTT
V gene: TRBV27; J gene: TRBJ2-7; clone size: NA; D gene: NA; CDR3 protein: CASSSDLSYEQYF; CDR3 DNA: TGTGCCAGCAGTTCGGACCTATCCTACGAGCAGTACTTC
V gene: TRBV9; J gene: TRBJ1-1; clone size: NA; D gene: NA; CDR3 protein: CASSVAGDAEAFF; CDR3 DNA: TGTGCCAGCAGCGTCGCAGGGGACGCTGAAGCTTTCTTT
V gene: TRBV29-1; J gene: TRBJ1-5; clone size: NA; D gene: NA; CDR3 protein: CSVAASYNQPQHF; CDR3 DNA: TGCAGCGTTGCGGCCAGTTACAATCAGCCCCAGCATTTT
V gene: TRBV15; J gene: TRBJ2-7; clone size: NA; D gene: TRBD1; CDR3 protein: CATSRDDRASSYEQYF; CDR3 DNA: TGTGCCACCAGCAGAGATGACAGGGCCAGCTCCTACGAGCAGTACTTC
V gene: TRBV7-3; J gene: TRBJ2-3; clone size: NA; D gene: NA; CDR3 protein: CASSLFTGAPFTDTQYF; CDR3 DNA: TGTGCCAGCAGCTTATTCACGGGGGCCCCCTTCACAGATACGCAGTATTTT
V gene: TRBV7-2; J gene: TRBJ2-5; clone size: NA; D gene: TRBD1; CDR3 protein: CASSQIGQGETQYF; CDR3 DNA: TGTGCCAGCAGCCAAATCGGACAGGGGGAGACCCAGTACTTC
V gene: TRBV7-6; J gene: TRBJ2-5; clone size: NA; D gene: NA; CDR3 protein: CASSLSLESGETQYF; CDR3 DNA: TGTGCCAGCAGCTTAAGCCTCGAATCCGGGGAGACCCAGTACTTC
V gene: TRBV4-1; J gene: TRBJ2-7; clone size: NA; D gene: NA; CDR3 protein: CASSPGRPGYYEQYF; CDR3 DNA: TGCGCCAGCAGCCCGGGGCGGCCCGGGTACTACGAGCAGTACTTC
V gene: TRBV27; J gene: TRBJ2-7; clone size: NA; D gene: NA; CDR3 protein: CASRNPRSSYEQYF; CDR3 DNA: TGTGCCAGCCGCAACCCTAGGAGCTCCTACGAGCAGTACTTC
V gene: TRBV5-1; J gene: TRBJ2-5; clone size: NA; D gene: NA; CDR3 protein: CASSFPPASQETQYF; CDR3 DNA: TGCGCCAGCAGCTTCCCTCCAGCGTCCCAAGAGACCCAGTACTTC
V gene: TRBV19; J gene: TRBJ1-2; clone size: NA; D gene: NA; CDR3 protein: CASSIGSGADYGYTF; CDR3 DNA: TGTGCCAGTAGTATAGGATCGGGGGCGGACTATGGCTACACCTTC
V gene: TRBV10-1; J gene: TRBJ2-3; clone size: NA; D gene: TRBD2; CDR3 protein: CASSELLAGAVGTDTQYF; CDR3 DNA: TGCGCCAGCAGTGAGCTACTAGCGGGAGCGGTTGGGACAGATACGCAGTATTTT
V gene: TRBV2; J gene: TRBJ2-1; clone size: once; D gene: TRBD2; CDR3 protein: CASSEGLAGGSYNEQFF; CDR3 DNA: TGTGCCAGCAGCGAGGGACTAGCGGGAGGGTCCTACAATGAGCAGTTCTTC
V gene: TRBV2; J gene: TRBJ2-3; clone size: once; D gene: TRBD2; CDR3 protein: CASSGGTSGVTDTQYF; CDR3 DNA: TGTGCCAGCAGTGGGGGGACTAGCGGAGTTACAGATACGCAGTATTTT
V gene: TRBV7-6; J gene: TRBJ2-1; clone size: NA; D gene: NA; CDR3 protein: CASSLVRLGSNEQFF; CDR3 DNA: TGTGCCAGCAGCTTAGTGCGACTAGGTAGCAATGAGCAGTTCTTC
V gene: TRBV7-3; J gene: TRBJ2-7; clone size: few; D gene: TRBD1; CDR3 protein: CASSLIGGAEEQYF; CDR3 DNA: TGTGCCAGCAGCTTGATAGGGGGCGCGGAAGAGCAGTACTTC
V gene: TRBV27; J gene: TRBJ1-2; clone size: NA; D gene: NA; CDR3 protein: CASKPRGDYGYTF; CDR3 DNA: TGTGCCAGCAAACCTAGGGGGGACTATGGCTACACCTTC
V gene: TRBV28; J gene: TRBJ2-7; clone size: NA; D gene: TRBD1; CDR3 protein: CASSSRQGEYEQYF; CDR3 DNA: TGTGCCAGCAGTTCCCGACAGGGAGAATACGAGCAGTACTTC
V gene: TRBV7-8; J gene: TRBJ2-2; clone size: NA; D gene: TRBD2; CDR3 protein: CASRQILAVGAAGELFF; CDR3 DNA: TGTGCCAGCAGGCAGATTCTAGCGGTTGGTGCGGCCGGGGAGCTGTTTTTT
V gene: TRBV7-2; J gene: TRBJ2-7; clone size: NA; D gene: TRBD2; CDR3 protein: CASSWTPGLAVEQYF; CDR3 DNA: TGTGCCAGCAGCTGGACCCCGGGACTAGCTGTCGAGCAGTACTTC
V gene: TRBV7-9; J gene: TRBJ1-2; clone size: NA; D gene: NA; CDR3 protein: CASSSHRDQSDRGYTF; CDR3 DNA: TGTGCCAGCAGTTCACACCGGGACCAATCAGATCGTGGCTACACCTTC
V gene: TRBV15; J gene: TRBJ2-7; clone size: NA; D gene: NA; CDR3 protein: CATSISRQEPYEQYF; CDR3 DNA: TGTGCCACCAGCATTTCGAGACAGGAACCCTACGAGCAGTACTTC
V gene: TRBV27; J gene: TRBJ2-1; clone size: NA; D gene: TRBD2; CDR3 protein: CASSLLAGELFF; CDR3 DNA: TGTGCCAGCAGTCTCCTAGCGGGAGAACTGTTCTTC
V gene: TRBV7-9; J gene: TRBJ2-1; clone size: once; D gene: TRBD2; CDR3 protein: CASSSRTSGTHNEQFF; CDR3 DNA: TGTGCCAGCAGCTCCCGGACTAGCGGGACCCACAATGAGCAGTTCTTC
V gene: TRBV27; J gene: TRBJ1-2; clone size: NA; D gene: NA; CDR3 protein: CASSFRGGKDYGYTF; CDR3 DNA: TGTGCCAGCAGTTTCCGGGGGGGGAAAGACTATGGCTACACCTTC
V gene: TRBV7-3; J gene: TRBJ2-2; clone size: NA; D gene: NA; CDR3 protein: CASSLIRGPGELFF; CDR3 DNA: TGTGCCAGCAGCTTAATTCGGGGGCCCGGGGAGCTGTTTTTT
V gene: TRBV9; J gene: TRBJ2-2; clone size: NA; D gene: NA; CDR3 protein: CASSVGGSGTGELFF; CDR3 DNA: TGTGCCAGCAGCGTAGGTGGGTCGGGCACCGGGGAGCTGTTTTTT
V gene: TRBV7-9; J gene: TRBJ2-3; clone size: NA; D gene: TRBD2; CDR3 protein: CASSFRTSVPDTQYF; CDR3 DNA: TGTGCCAGCAGCTTCAGGACTAGCGTCCCAGATACGCAGTATTTT
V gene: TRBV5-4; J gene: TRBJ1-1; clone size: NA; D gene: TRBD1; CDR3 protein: CASSLAAGGAGTEAFF; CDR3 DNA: TGTGCCAGCAGCTTGGCAGCAGGGGGCGCGGGCACTGAAGCTTTCTTT
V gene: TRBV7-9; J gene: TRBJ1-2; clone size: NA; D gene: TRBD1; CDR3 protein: CASSAWDSHYGYTF; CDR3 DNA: TGTGCCAGCAGCGCCTGGGACAGCCACTATGGCTACACCTTC
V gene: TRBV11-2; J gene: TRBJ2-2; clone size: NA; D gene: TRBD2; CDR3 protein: CASSTRWTSSYANTGELFF; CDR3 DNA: TGTGCCAGCAGCACTCGGTGGACTAGCAGCTACGCGAACACCGGGGAGCTGTTTTTT
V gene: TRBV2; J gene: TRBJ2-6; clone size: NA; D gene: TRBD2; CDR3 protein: CASSVWLAGAGANVLTF; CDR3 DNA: TGTGCCAGCAGTGTGTGGCTAGCGGGAGCTGGGGCCAACGTCCTGACTTTC
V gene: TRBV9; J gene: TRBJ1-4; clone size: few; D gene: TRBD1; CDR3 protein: CASSEWTGINEKLFF; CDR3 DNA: TGTGCCAGCAGCGAATGGACAGGGATTAATGAAAAACTGTTTTTT
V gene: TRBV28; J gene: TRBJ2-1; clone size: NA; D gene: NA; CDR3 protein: CASSLGVLDEQFF; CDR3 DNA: TGTGCCAGCAGTTTAGGGGTTCTGGATGAGCAGTTCTTC
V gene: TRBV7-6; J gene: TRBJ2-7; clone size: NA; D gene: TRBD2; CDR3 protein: CASSLEVAGLAGGSEQYF; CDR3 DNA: TGTGCCAGCAGCTTAGAGGTTGCGGGGCTAGCGGGAGGGTCCGAGCAGTACTTC
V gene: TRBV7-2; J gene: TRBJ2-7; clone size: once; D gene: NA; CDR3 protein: CASSLVPGPYEQYF; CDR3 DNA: TGTGCCAGCAGCTTAGTGCCGGGACCCTACGAGCAGTACTTC
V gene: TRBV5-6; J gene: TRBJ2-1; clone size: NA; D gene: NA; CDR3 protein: CASRGRLGNEQFF; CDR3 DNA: TGTGCCAGCAGAGGACGGCTAGGGAATGAGCAGTTCTTC
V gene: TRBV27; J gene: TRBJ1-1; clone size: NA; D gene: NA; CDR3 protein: CASSFGTVTEAFF; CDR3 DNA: TGTGCCAGCAGTTTCGGGACGGTGACTGAAGCTTTCTTT
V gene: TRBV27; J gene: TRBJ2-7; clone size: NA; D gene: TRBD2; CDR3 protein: CASSLLAGGTYEQYF; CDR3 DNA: TGTGCCAGCAGTCTCTTAGCGGGAGGGACCTACGAGCAGTACTTC
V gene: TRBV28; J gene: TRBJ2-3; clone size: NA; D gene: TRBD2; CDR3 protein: CASRSGTSSGDTQYF; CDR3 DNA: TGTGCCAGCAGAAGCGGGACTAGCAGCGGAGATACGCAGTATTTT
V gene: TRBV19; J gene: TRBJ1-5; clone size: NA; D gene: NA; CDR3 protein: CASSMRPISNQPQHF; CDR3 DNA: TGTGCCAGTAGTATGAGGCCAATCAGCAATCAGCCCCAGCATTTT
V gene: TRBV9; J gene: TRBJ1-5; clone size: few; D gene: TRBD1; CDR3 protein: CASSATGGGNQPQHF; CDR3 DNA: TGTGCCAGCAGCGCAACAGGGGGAGGAAATCAGCCCCAGCATTTT
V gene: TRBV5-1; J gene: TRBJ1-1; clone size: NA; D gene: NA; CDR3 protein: CASSWGGTEAFF; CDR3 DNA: TGCGCCAGCAGCTGGGGCGGCACTGAAGCTTTCTTT
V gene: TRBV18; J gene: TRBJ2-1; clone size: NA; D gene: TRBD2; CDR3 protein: CASSPERESYNEQFF; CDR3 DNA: TGTGCCAGCTCGCCTGAGCGGGAGTCCTACAATGAGCAGTTCTTC
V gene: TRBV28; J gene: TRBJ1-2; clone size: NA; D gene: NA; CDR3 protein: CASSSDSYYGYTF; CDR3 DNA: TGTGCCAGCAGCTCGGACAGCTACTATGGCTACACCTTC
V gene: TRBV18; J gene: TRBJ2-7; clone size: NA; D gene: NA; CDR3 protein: CASSPTATYLDEQYF; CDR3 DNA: TGTGCCAGCTCACCGACAGCCACTTATCTGGACGAGCAGTACTTC
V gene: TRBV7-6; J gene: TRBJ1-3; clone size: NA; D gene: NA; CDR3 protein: CASSLGGVRNTIYF; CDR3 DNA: TGTGCCAGCAGCTTAGGAGGGGTACGAAACACCATATATTTT